A selection of T cell receptor beta chains follows, all from one sample in a study of blood T cells in healthy people across ages. Each CDR3 protein is one row after TCRdb ran MiXCR on the 5' RACE reads. The data show 1,800,000 or so distinct CDR3 sequences, about two fifths seen once. Sequences were obtained from blood. These receptor sequences come from a human donor in good health. Each CDR3 is given without its conserved first and last residue. Fields, in order: V gene, J gene, clone size, CDR3 protein. Clone size, where shown, is once, few, many, or a class for clones that have expanded.

v_gene: TRBV20-1
j_gene: NA
abundance: NA
CDR3aa: SARDLSGLRATYEQY

v_gene: TRBV20-1
j_gene: TRBJ1-4
abundance: few
CDR3aa: SANPGTNEKLF

v_gene: TRBV18
j_gene: TRBJ2-7
abundance: NA
CDR3aa: ASSPTTGNYEQY

v_gene: TRBV14
j_gene: NA
abundance: few
CDR3aa: ASSHVRSEQY

v_gene: TRBV7-8
j_gene: TRBJ1-4
abundance: NA
CDR3aa: VSSLDERREGLNEKLF

v_gene: TRBV20-1
j_gene: TRBJ1-1
abundance: once
CDR3aa: SAGGDRGLKMNTEAF

v_gene: TRBV7-3
j_gene: TRBJ2-3
abundance: NA
CDR3aa: ASSLSTRITDTQY

v_gene: TRBV13
j_gene: TRBJ2-7
abundance: NA
CDR3aa: ASSLGRGWSEQY

v_gene: TRBV4-1
j_gene: TRBJ1-4
abundance: NA
CDR3aa: ASSQVLANEKLF

v_gene: TRBV7-9
j_gene: TRBJ1-1
abundance: NA
CDR3aa: ASSLVQVNTEAF

v_gene: TRBV6-2/TRBV6-3
j_gene: TRBJ1-2
abundance: NA
CDR3aa: ASSYSGKGRGYT

v_gene: TRBV6-5
j_gene: TRBJ2-3
abundance: NA
CDR3aa: ASSTRRLNTDTQY

v_gene: TRBV4-3
j_gene: TRBJ2-3
abundance: NA
CDR3aa: ASSQELGTGTDTQY

v_gene: TRBV7-2
j_gene: TRBJ2-1
abundance: NA
CDR3aa: ASSLSGGHLYNEQF

v_gene: TRBV3-1
j_gene: TRBJ2-3
abundance: NA
CDR3aa: ASSQLLAGGATQY

v_gene: TRBV20-1
j_gene: TRBJ2-1
abundance: few
CDR3aa: SARDGRGDYNEQF

v_gene: TRBV20-1
j_gene: TRBJ2-5
abundance: NA
CDR3aa: SARTPPERTALEETQY